Following are 4 T cell receptor beta chains from one sample sequenced in a study of identifying expanded T cells in peripheral blood (dated by TCRdb to the late 2010s). Library generation was performed with the immunoSEQ multiplex PCR assay. TCRdb mirrors the immuneACCESS table, restricted to in-frame sequences. Some clones are absent from its copies; in checked studies, under half trace to an unresolved V gene, and the reason for the others is unknown. The sample yields tens of thousands of clones; nearly 90% were counted once. Around 5.9% of the sample is taken by the ten largest. The sequencing input was blood. The receptors were gathered from a person between 18 and 75 years old in good health.

The CDR3 DNA sequence: TGTGCCAGCAGCCAAGATTGGGGCTCTAGCGGGGGAGGCACAGATACGCAGTATTTT. It encodes CASSQDWGSSGGGTDTQYF. The rearrangement joins TRBV4-2 to TRBJ2-3; TRBD2 matches 10 bases. With 0 bases clipped from V and 1 base from J, the junction kept 10 bases outside the gene matches. Germline lookup yields CDR1 LGHNA and CDR2 YNFKEQ. CDR3 length equals 19 residues.

The rearrangement links TRBV11-1 to TRBJ2-2; D unresolved. This CDR3 is 15 amino acids long. Deletions cut 2 bases from V and 7 bases from J, with 14 bases between. Germline V CDR1 and CDR2: SGHAT, FQDESV (reference sequence). CDR3 sequence (DNA): TGTGCCAGCAGCTTAAGTGTCAGATCCTTCGGGGAGCTGTTTTTT. This encodes CASSLSVRSFGELFF.

In this sample, this clone turned up once. The chain links TRBV4-2 to TRBJ1-2; no definite D call. Germline lookup yields CDR1 LGHNA and CDR2 YNFKEQ. The CDR3 contains 15 residues. Trimming left V 0 bases short and J 0 bases short, with 8 bases between. The CDR3 DNA sequence: TGTGCCAGCAGCCAAGATAGGCGGTCTAACTATGGCTACACCTTC. Amino acid sequence: CASSQDRRSNYGYTF.

The genes are TRBV25-1 and TRBJ2-1; 7 positions match TRBD1. This CDR3 contains 15 residues. The junction had 9 bases not matched to a gene; V was cut back by 4 bases and J by 6 bases. Germline lookup yields CDR1 MGHDK and CDR2 SYGVNS. The CDR3 is CASSGGGVRSNEQFF. As DNA, the CDR3 is TGTGCCAGCAGTGGAGGGGGCGTGAGGTCCAATGAGCAGTTCTTC.